Sequencing of this T cell receptor beta chain was carried out in a study of CXCR3-negative and CXCR3-positive naive CD8 T cells. The wider study: A total of 130 million or so TRB reads was generated, with about 1.5 +/- 0.3 million per library. Overall study findings and caveats: Naive cells positive for CXCR3 carried more hydrophobic TRB CDR3s than CXCR3-negative ones.

As regards this clonotype: Its antigen is currently unknown.

Germline V lookup: CDR1 SQVTM, CDR2 ANQGSEA. This CDR3 is 13 amino acids long. In preparing the TRB cDNA libraries, 5' RACE with UMI labels was used. From the 5' RACE reads, TCRdb lists one entry per CDR3 protein and no DNA. The repertoire shows 70,000 to 95,000 distinct CDR3 sequences; the top ten hold more than 1.5%. Definition of naive CD8+ T cells rested on a CD45RO-CCR7+CD27+CD95- profile. Sequences were obtained from naive CXCR3- CD8+ T cells from blood. Subset denoted: CD45RO-CCR7+CD27+CD95- naive CD8+ T cells lacking CXCR3 (TNR3-). The rearrangement links TRBV29-1 to TRBJ2-1; TCRdb lists TRBD1, though no DNA is available to test this call. The TCR originated in a human donor in good health. Some clones in this sample may be carry-over from other donors' samples. The CDR3 sequence is CSARDRDYNEQFF.